Listed below are T cell receptor beta chains from one sample, sequenced in a study of graft-versus-host responses after intestinal transplantation. Generated by immunoSEQ multiplex PCR, the TCRdb table keeps only in-frame clones and is missing some. The table shows about 47,000 clones, with over 85% occurring only once. The specimen comprised PBMCs, sampled around 820 days after a first intestinal transplant, on the day of a second. Receptor source: a human patient who received an intestinal transplant, so some T cells may come from the graft donor. Each CDR3 is given with its conserved first and last residue. The order of the fields is V gene, CDR3 length, J gene, clone size, D gene, CDR3 protein, CDR3 DNA. D genes are given only for firm matches. Clone size is given for some rows only: seen once, a few or many times, or a class if the clone is expanded.

v_call: TRBV19
cdr3_length: 14
j_call: TRBJ1-2
clone_size: once
d_call: TRBD1
cdr3_aa: CATGQAGTGGGYTF
cdr3_nt: TGTGCCACCGGGCAGGCCGGGACAGGGGGCGGCTACACCTTC

v_call: TRBV7-9
cdr3_length: 15
j_call: TRBJ2-7
clone_size: NA
d_call: TRBD2
cdr3_aa: CASSSPGGVGYEQYF
cdr3_nt: TGTGCCAGCAGCTCCCCCGGGGGGGTAGGGTACGAGCAGTACTTC

v_call: TRBV27
cdr3_length: 17
j_call: TRBJ1-2
clone_size: NA
d_call: TRBD1
cdr3_aa: CASSFLGQGPANYGYTF
cdr3_nt: TGTGCCAGCAGTTTCCTCGGACAGGGACCAGCTAACTATGGCTACACCTTC

v_call: TRBV30
cdr3_length: 13
j_call: TRBJ2-2
clone_size: NA
d_call: NA
cdr3_aa: CAWSRTAVGELFF
cdr3_nt: TGTGCCTGGAGTCGGACAGCGGTCGGGGAGCTGTTTTTT

v_call: TRBV6-5
cdr3_length: 15
j_call: TRBJ2-1
clone_size: NA
d_call: TRBD1
cdr3_aa: CASSYGTGLRDEQFF
cdr3_nt: TGTGCCAGCAGTTATGGGACAGGGCTCCGTGATGAGCAGTTCTTC

v_call: TRBV6-5
cdr3_length: 14
j_call: TRBJ1-3
clone_size: NA
d_call: NA
cdr3_aa: CASSYLGQGNTIYF
cdr3_nt: TGTGCCAGCAGTTACCTGGGACAAGGAAACACCATATATTTT

v_call: TRBV6-4
cdr3_length: 14
j_call: TRBJ2-3
clone_size: NA
d_call: NA
cdr3_aa: CASALGGLTDTQYF
cdr3_nt: TGTGCCAGCGCGCTCGGGGGCTTAACAGATACGCAGTATTTT

v_call: TRBV28
cdr3_length: 16
j_call: TRBJ2-1
clone_size: NA
d_call: NA
cdr3_aa: CASSFASASSYNEQFF
cdr3_nt: TGTGCCAGCAGTTTCGCTAGCGCTAGCTCCTACAATGAGCAGTTCTTC

v_call: TRBV18
cdr3_length: 13
j_call: TRBJ2-5
clone_size: once
d_call: NA
cdr3_aa: CASSPGRKETQYF
cdr3_nt: TGTGCCAGCTCACCAGGGCGCAAAGAGACCCAGTACTTC

v_call: TRBV14
cdr3_length: 17
j_call: TRBJ2-1
clone_size: NA
d_call: TRBD2
cdr3_aa: CASSQDELAGGPFEQFF
cdr3_nt: TGTGCCAGCAGCCAAGATGAACTAGCGGGAGGGCCGTTTGAGCAGTTCTTC

v_call: TRBV21-1
cdr3_length: 16
j_call: TRBJ2-7
clone_size: NA
d_call: NA
cdr3_aa: CASSKAQVAGVYEQYF
cdr3_nt: TGTGCCAGCAGCAAAGCGCAGGTAGCGGGAGTCTACGAGCAGTACTTC

v_call: TRBV6-1
cdr3_length: 13
j_call: TRBJ2-7
clone_size: NA
d_call: NA
cdr3_aa: CASTRTEPYEQYF
cdr3_nt: TGTGCCAGCACCCGGACAGAGCCCTACGAGCAGTACTTC

v_call: TRBV28
cdr3_length: 13
j_call: TRBJ1-4
clone_size: NA
d_call: NA
cdr3_aa: CASHRVTNEKLFF
cdr3_nt: TGTGCCAGCCACAGGGTTACTAATGAAAAACTGTTTTTT

v_call: TRBV10-2
cdr3_length: 14
j_call: TRBJ1-1
clone_size: NA
d_call: NA
cdr3_aa: CASSEFSMNTEAFF
cdr3_nt: TGCGCCAGCAGTGAATTTTCGATGAACACTGAAGCTTTCTTT

v_call: TRBV6-5
cdr3_length: 12
j_call: TRBJ2-7
clone_size: NA
d_call: NA
cdr3_aa: CASSYSTGEQYF
cdr3_nt: TGTGCCAGCAGTTACTCGACTGGGGAGCAGTACTTC

v_call: TRBV27
cdr3_length: 13
j_call: TRBJ1-4
clone_size: NA
d_call: NA
cdr3_aa: CASARGTNEKLFF
cdr3_nt: TGTGCCAGCGCCAGGGGTACTAATGAAAAACTGTTTTTT